The 8 T cell receptor beta chains presented below share a single source sample, sequenced in a study of OX40 agonist ivuxolimab in advanced cancers. Some clones are missing from TCRdb's copy, which holds only in-frame ones; the method was immunoSEQ multiplex PCR. The table includes roughly 56,000 clones, roughly 84% detected once. The sequences come from CD4+ or CD8+ T cells sorted from blood, collected in a trial of the OX40 agonist ivuxolimab. All receptors come from an adult with an advanced solid tumor such as melanoma, head and neck, liver or kidney cancer.

The J gene is TRBJ2-1, the V gene TRBV6-1; 8 positions agree with TRBD1. Germline V gene lookup returns CDR1 MNHNS and CDR2 SASEGT. V shed 5 bases, J shed 7 bases, and the junction held 10 bases outside the gene matches. This CDR3 spans 15 amino acids. CDR3 in amino acids: CASSTQGALGNEQFF. The CDR3 DNA reads TGTGCCAGCAGTACCCAGGGGGCTCTGGGAAATGAGCAGTTCTTC.

The rearrangement uses TRBV9 and TRBJ1-3; D remains unclear. The length of the CDR3 is 17 residues. The germline V and J ends were trimmed by 1 base and 0 bases, with 14 bases remaining between them. The germline CDR1 and CDR2 sequences are SGDLS and YYNGEE. CDR3 sequence reads: CASSVRSGRDSGNTIYF. CDR3 coding DNA: TGTGCCAGCAGCGTAAGGTCCGGGAGGGACTCTGGAAACACCATATATTTT.

The chain links TRBV10-3 to TRBJ2-3; maybe TRBD2 (5 bases). The CDR3 loop spans 14 amino acids. Trimming removed 7 bases from V and 0 bases from J, with 11 bases in between. Germline V lookup: CDR1 ENHRY, CDR2 SYGVKD. Written as DNA, the CDR3 is TGTGCCATCATGGGAGACTCTAGCACAGATACGCAGTATTTT. Translation: CAIMGDSSTDTQYF.

This chain connects TRBV9 to TRBJ1-2; tentatively, D is TRBD1 (6 bases). This CDR3 contains 16 residues. V was cut by 6 bases and J by 4 bases, with 22 bases left in between. In germline, CDR1 is SGDLS, CDR2 YYNGEE. The CDR3 coding sequence is TGTGCCAGCACCCTCTCCATGGGGGGGACAATCTATGGCTACACCTTC. Translation: CASTLSMGGTIYGYTF.

The J gene is TRBJ2-2, the V gene TRBV5-6, with 8 bases aligning to TRBD1. The CDR3 has 17 residues. V was clipped by 4 bases and J by 4 bases; unmatched bases: 12. The germline V gene has CDR1 SGHDT and CDR2 YYEEEE. The CDR3 is CASSTPKTGVITGELFF. The CDR3 DNA follows: TGTGCCAGCAGCACACCGAAGACAGGGGTTATCACCGGGGAGCTGTTTTTT. Together with reference TRBV5-6 and TRBJ2-2, the CDR3 gives the full variable domain: DAGVTQSPTHLIKTRGQQVTLRCSPKSGHDTVSWYQQALGQGPQFIFQYYEEEERQRGNFPDRFSGHQFPNYSSELNVNALLLGDSALYLCASSTPKTGVITGELFFGEGSRLTVL.

This chain joins TRBV9 and TRBJ2-1; perhaps TRBD2 as D (5 bases). The CDR3 consists of 16 residues. Trimming took 7 bases from V and 0 from J, leaving 17 bases between them. Germline V gene sequence: CDR1 SGDLS, CDR2 YYNGEE. The CDR3 region is CASAARAASSYNEQFF. DNA of the CDR3: TGTGCCAGCGCCGCCAGAGCGGCGAGCTCCTACAATGAGCAGTTCTTC.

The rearrangement uses TRBV30 and TRBJ1-2, with 9 nucleotides matching TRBD1. Germline CDR1 is GTSNPN and CDR2 is SVGIG (reference sequence). J lost 4 bases, V lost 4 bases, and 10 bases had no gene match. The CDR3 has 15 residues. CDR3 sequence: CAWNEWTGATYGYTF. The CDR3 region has the DNA TGTGCCTGGAATGAGTGGACAGGGGCGACCTATGGCTACACCTTC. The full variable domain, in which reference TRBV30 and TRBJ1-2 provide the parts outside the CDR3, is SQTIHQWPATLVQPVGSPLSLECTVEGTSNPNLYWYRQAAGRGLQLLFYSVGIGQISSEVPQNLSASRPQDRQFILSSKKLLLSDSGFYLCAWNEWTGATYGYTFGSGTRLTVV.

The V and J genes are TRBV6-5 and TRBJ2-6, with D uncertain. The CDR3 runs to 15 residues. V gave up 6 bases and J gave up 0 bases, with 9 bases separating them. Germline loops: CDR1 MNHEY, CDR2 SVGAGI. The CDR3 sequence: CASSYARSGANVLTF. CDR3 sequence (DNA): TGTGCCAGCAGCTACGCCCGCTCTGGGGCCAACGTCCTGACTTTC.